Below are 10 T cell receptor beta chains sequenced from a single sample in a study of CXCR3-negative and CXCR3-positive naive CD8 T cells. TRB cDNA was prepared as libraries by UMI-labeled 5' RACE. Each CDR3 protein gets one entry in TCRdb, which reprocessed the 5' RACE reads and gives no DNA. The listing contains 50,000 to 65,000 distinct CDR3 sequences. Study findings and constraints: Greater hydrophobicity was found in TRB CDR3s of CXCR3-positive naive cells than of CXCR3-negative naive cells.

No antigen has been assigned to these receptors. Sample: naive CXCR3+ CD8+ T cells from blood. The subset is: CD45RO-CCR7+CD27+CD95- naive CD8+ T cells expressing CXCR3 (TNR3+). Source of these receptors: a human donor in good health. Some clones in this sample may be carry-over from other donors' samples.

The chain couples TRBV27 to TRBJ2-7; TCRdb designates TRBD1, a call that cannot be tested without DNA. Germline-derived CDR1 and CDR2 are MNHEY and SMNVEV (reference sequence). The CDR3 contains 14 residues. This chain's CDR3 is CASSLWTGNYEQYF.

The V and J genes are TRBV5-1 and TRBJ2-5; no DNA is available, so the TRBD2 call from TCRdb remains unchecked. Germline V gene lookup returns CDR1 SGHRS and CDR2 YFSETQ. The CDR3 has 16 residues. The CDR3 loop reads CASSLEGRTGHETQYF.

The rearrangement links TRBV20-1 to TRBJ1-4; there is no DNA to check the TCRdb D call of TRBD1. Looked up from germline, CDR1 is DFQATT and CDR2 is SNEGSKA (reference sequence). The length of the CDR3 is 17 residues. CDR3 sequence reads: CSARDSEGSTTNEKLFF.

The chain links TRBV12-3 or TRBV12-4 to TRBJ2-5. CDR3 length: 15 residues. This CDR3 is CASNSDGVNQETQYF.

The chain is built from TRBV20-1 and TRBJ2-7; TCRdb designates TRBD1, a call that cannot be tested without DNA. The CDR3 has 11 residues. CDR1 DFQATT and CDR2 SNEGSKA come from the germline V gene (reference sequence). The CDR3 sequence is CSARSPPDRYF.

V usage is TRBV27 and J usage is TRBJ2-7; TCRdb gives TRBD1 as the D gene, but with no DNA this cannot be confirmed. The CDR3 sequence is 14 residues long. Germline V CDR1 and CDR2: MNHEY, SMNVEV (reference sequence). CDR3 sequence: CASSSNMGLNEQYF.

This chain's CDR3 is CASSYGPYEQYF. V usage is TRBV7-9 and J usage is TRBJ2-7. Per germline, CDR1 SEHNR and CDR2 FQNEAQ (reference sequence). This CDR3 comprises 12 residues. Complete variable domain (other parts from reference TRBV7-9 and TRBJ2-7): DTGVSQNPRHKITKRGQNVTFRCDPISEHNRLYWYRQTLGQGPEFLTYFQNEAQLEKSRLLSDRFSAERPKGSFSTLEIQRTEQGDSAMYLCASSYGPYEQYFGPGTRLTVT.

The gene calls are TRBV27 and TRBJ2-1; the TCRdb D gene call, TRBD2, has no DNA to confirm it. The germline V gene has CDR1 MNHEY and CDR2 SMNVEV (reference sequence). CDR3 length: 15 residues. This chain's CDR3 is CASSRLAGVSGEQFF.

The chain joins TRBV4-3 to TRBJ2-1; the TCRdb D gene call, TRBD1, has no DNA to confirm it. The CDR3 contains 14 residues. Germline V gives CDR1 LGHNA, CDR2 YSLEER. The CDR3 sequence: CASSGGGSYNEQFF.

This sequence joins TRBV28 and TRBJ2-5; TCRdb indicates TRBD1, and absent DNA this call remains unverified. Germline CDR1 and CDR2: MDHEN and SYDVKM. The CDR3 has 15 residues. CDR3 loop: CASSPSWDREETQYF.